The 6 T cell receptor beta chains in this list originate from one sample, sequenced in a study of blood T cell repertoires in COVID-19. The table came from immunoSEQ multiplex PCR; TCRdb's copy has only in-frame clones and leaves some out. The data contain approximately 200,000 clones, more than 80% of them seen just once; the ten biggest clones take up 1.2%. Sequenced material: PBMCs or T cells enriched from blood (not recorded which). The receptors were gathered from a man under 40 who had recovered from COVID-19.

This rearrangement joins TRBV3-1 (or the pseudogene TRBV3-2) to TRBJ1-5, with 7 bases that match TRBD1. This CDR3 region has 20 residues. Per the germline V gene, CDR1 is LGHDT and CDR2 is YNNKEL (reference sequence). Trimming cost V 1 base and J 4 bases; bases outside gene matches: 19. The CDR3 DNA is TGTGCCAGCAGCCAAGCTTCCCCGGGACAGCTCTTGTGGAGGAATCAGCCCCAGCATTTT. This encodes CASSQASPGQLLWRNQPQHF.

The V and J genes are TRBV6-5 and TRBJ1-4, with 8 nucleotides matching TRBD1. The CDR3 consists of 15 residues. CDR1 is MNHEY, CDR2 SVGAGI, per germline. Losses at the gene ends were 6 bases for V and 14 bases for J; bases not matched to a gene: 17. The CDR3 region is CASRYSQGASFELFF. CDR3 coding DNA: TGTGCCAGCAGATACAGCCAGGGGGCGAGTTTCGAGCTGTTTTTT.

This clone was picked up one time. The chain employs TRBV2 and TRBJ1-2; D ambiguous. The V and J ends lost 9 bases and 2 bases respectively, with 16 bases between them. From germline, CDR1 is SNHLY and CDR2 FYNNEI. This CDR3 has 14 residues. CDR3 DNA sequence: TGTGCCAGGGAGCAGCGGCGGCAGAACTATGGCTACACCTTC. Translation: CAREQRRQNYGYTF.

The CDR3 spells CASSSDSLIKTTMKKLFF. The CDR3 DNA follows: TGTGCCAGCAGCTCCGACAGCCTAATCAAAACTACAATGAAGAAACTGTTTTTT. The J gene is TRBJ1-4, the V gene TRBV7-2, with a weak D call TRBD1 (5 bases). CDR3 length equals 18 residues. Germline V gene data show CDR1 as SGHTA and CDR2 as FQGNSA. The V end lost 4 bases, the J end lost 11 bases, and 29 bases lay between the germline ends.

The chain combines TRBV18 with TRBJ1-2, with unresolved D. V shed 4 bases and J shed 2 bases, with 5 bases lying between them. This CDR3 spans 12 amino acids. Germline V CDR1 and CDR2: KGHSH, LQKENI. The CDR3 reads CASSQRNYGYTF. CDR3 coding DNA: TGTGCCAGCTCACAGCGGAACTATGGCTACACCTTC.

This clone has a handful of counts. The rearrangement links TRBV5-4 to TRBJ1-2; D is uncertain. V dropped 1 base and J dropped 4 bases, with 11 bases sitting between them. This CDR3 region has 14 residues. Germline lookup yields CDR1 SGHNT and CDR2 YYREEE (reference sequence). This chain's CDR3 is CASSLIEQIYGYTF. For the CDR3, the DNA is TGTGCCAGCAGCTTGATTGAACAGATCTATGGCTACACCTTC.